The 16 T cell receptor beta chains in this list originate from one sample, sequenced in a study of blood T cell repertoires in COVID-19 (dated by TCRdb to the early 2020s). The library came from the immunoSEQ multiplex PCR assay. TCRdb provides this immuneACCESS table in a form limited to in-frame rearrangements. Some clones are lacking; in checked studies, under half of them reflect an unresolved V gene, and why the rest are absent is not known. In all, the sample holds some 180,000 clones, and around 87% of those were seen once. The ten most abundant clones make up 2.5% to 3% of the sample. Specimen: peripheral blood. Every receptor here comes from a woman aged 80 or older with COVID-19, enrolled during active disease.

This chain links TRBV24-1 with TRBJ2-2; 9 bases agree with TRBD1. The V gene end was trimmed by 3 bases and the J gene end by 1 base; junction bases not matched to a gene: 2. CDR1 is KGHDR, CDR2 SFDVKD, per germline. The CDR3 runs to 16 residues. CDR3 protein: CATSDVDRGNTGELFF. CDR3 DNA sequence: TGTGCCACCAGTGATGTGGACAGGGGGAACACCGGGGAGCTGTTTTTT.

For the CDR3, the DNA is TGTGCCAGCAGCCCCTCGGCTAGGAACACTGAAGCTTTCTTT. This codes for CASSPSARNTEAFF. The rearrangement links TRBV7-3 to TRBJ1-1; D call uncertain. The CDR3 covers 14 residues. V lost 5 bases and J 1 base, leaving 11 bases between the germline ends. Looked up from germline, CDR1 is SGHTA and CDR2 is FQGTGA.

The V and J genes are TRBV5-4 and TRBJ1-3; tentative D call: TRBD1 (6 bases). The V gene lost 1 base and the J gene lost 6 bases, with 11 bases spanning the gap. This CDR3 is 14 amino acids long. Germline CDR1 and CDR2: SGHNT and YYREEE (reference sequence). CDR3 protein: CASSLTGKVNTIYF. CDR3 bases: TGTGCCAGCAGCTTGACAGGGAAGGTAAACACCATATATTTT.

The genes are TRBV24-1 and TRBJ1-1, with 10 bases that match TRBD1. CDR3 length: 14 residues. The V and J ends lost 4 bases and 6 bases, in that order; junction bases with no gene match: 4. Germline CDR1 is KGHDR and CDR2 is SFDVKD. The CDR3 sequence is CATSDSGQGAEAFF. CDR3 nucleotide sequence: TGTGCCACCAGTGACAGTGGACAGGGGGCTGAAGCTTTCTTT.

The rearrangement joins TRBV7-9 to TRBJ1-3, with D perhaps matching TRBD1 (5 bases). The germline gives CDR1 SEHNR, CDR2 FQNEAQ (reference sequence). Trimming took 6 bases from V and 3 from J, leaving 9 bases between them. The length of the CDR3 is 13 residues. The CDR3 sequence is CASRPGNGNTIYF. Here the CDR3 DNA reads TGTGCCAGCAGACCAGGGAATGGAAACACCATATATTTT.

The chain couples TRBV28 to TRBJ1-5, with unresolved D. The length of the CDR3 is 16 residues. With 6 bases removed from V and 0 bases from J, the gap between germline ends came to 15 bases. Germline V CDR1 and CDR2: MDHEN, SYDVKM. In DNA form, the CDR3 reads TGTGCCAGCAGCCTTTACTCCATTCATAGCAATCAGCCCCAGCATTTT. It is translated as CASSLYSIHSNQPQHF.

The CDR3 DNA reads TGTGCCAGCAGCTTGGGCGCAGATACGCAGTATTTT. This codes for CASSLGADTQYF. The V and J genes are TRBV28 and TRBJ2-3; D is undetermined. Trimming removed 6 bases from V and 4 bases from J, with 8 bases in between. CDR1 and CDR2 from the germline V gene are MDHEN and SYDVKM. The CDR3 is 12 amino acids.

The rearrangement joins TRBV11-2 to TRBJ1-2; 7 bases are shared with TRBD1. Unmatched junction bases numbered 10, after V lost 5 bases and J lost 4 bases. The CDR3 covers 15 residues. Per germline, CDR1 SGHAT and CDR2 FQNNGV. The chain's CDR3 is CASSLSRGRSYGYTF. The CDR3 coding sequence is TGTGCCAGCAGCCTTTCTAGGGGGCGTAGCTATGGCTACACCTTC.

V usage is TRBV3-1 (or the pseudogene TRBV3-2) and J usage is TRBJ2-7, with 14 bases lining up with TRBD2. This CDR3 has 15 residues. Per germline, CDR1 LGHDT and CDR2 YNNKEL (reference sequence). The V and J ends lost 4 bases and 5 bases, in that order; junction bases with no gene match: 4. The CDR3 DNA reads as TGTGCCAGCAGCCTCGGGACTAGCGGGAGCGACGAGCAGTACTTC. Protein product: CASSLGTSGSDEQYF.

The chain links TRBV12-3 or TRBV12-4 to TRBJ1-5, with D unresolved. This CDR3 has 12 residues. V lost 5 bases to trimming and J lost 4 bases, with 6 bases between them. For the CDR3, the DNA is TGTGCCAGCAGTGACTGGAATCAGCCCCAGCATTTT. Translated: CASSDWNQPQHF.

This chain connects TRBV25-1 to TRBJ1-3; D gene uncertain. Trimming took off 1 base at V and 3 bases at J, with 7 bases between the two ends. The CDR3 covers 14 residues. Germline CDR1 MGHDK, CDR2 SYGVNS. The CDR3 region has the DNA TGTGCCAGCAGTGAATGGGGAGGTGGAAACACCATATATTTT. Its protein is CASSEWGGGNTIYF.

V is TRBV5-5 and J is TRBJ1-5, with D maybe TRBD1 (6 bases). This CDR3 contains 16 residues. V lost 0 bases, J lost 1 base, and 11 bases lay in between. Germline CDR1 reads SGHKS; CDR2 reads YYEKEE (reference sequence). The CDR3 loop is CASSLAPGESNQPQHF. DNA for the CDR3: TGTGCCAGCAGCTTGGCCCCAGGGGAGAGCAATCAGCCCCAGCATTTT.

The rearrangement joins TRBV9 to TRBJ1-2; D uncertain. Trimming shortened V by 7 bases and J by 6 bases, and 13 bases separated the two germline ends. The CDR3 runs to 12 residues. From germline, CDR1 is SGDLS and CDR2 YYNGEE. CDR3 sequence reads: CASRASGNGYTF. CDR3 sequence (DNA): TGTGCCAGCCGAGCGTCGGGGAATGGCTACACCTTC. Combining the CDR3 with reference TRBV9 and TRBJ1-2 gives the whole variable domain DSGVTQTPKHLITATGQRVTLRCSPRSGDLSVYWYQQSLDQGLQFLIQYYNGEERAKGNILERFSAQQFPDLHSELNLSSLELGDSALYFCASRASGNGYTFGSGTRLTVV.

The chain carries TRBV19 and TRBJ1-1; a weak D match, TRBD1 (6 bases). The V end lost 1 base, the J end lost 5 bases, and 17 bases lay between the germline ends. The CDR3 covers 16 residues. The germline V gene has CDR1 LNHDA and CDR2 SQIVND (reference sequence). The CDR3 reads CASSIAGTGFVTEAFF. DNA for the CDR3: TGTGCCAGTAGTATAGCCGGTACAGGGTTCGTGACTGAAGCTTTCTTT.

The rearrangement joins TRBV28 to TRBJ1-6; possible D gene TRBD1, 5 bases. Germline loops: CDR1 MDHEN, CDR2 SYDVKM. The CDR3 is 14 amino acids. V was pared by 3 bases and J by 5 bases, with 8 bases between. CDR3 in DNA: TGTGCCAGCAGTTTTCAGGGCAATAATTCACCCCTCCACTTT. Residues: CASSFQGNNSPLHF.

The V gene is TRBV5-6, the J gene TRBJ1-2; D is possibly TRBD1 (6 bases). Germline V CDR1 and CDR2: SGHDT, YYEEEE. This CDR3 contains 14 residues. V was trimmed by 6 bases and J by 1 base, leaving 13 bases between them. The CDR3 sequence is CASNLGQLNYGYTF. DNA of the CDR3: TGTGCCAGCAACCTTGGACAGCTTAACTATGGCTACACCTTC.